Below are 32 T cell receptor beta chains sequenced from a single sample in a study of CD8 T cells in ankylosing spondylitis. Using its own MiXCR run on the 5' RACE reads, TCRdb lists one record per CDR3 protein. The sample lists around 120,000 distinct CDR3 sequences, roughly 9% occurring once. Sample: blood, either unsorted or a sorted T cell fraction (not recorded which). The origin of the receptors is a male donor with ankylosing spondylitis or in good health (not recorded which).

This clonotype was detected ten times or more. The rearrangement joins TRBV19 to TRBJ1-1; perhaps TRBD1 as D (6 bases). Trimming cost V 3 bases and J 6 bases, with 14 bases left between them. CDR1 and CDR2 (germline): LNHDA, SQIVND (reference sequence). This CDR3 region has 14 residues. CDR3 DNA: TGTGCCAGTAGTATTCGACAGGAGATTTCTGAAGCTTTCTTT. Its translation: CASSIRQEISEAFF. Full variable domain (outside the CDR3, taken from reference TRBV19 and TRBJ1-1): DGGITQSPKYLFRKEGQNVTLSCEQNLNHDAMYWYRQDPGQGLRLIYYSQIVNDFQKGDIAEGYSVSREKKESFPLTVTSAQKNPTAFYLCASSIRQEISEAFFGQGTRLTVV.

This rearrangement joins TRBV7-2 to TRBJ2-7; D not certain. V was trimmed by 5 bases and J by 2 bases, leaving 13 bases between them. This CDR3 contains 14 residues. Germline-derived CDR1 and CDR2 are SGHTA and FQGNSA. The CDR3 is CASSPGWTPYEQYF. The DNA for the CDR3 is TGTGCCAGCAGCCCAGGATGGACCCCCTACGAGCAGTACTTC.

The chain recombines TRBV25-1 with TRBJ2-5; 8 nucleotides align to TRBD1. CDR1 is MGHDK and CDR2 is SYGVNS in the germline V gene. Germline trimming cut 5 bases from V and 3 bases from J; bases unmatched to any gene: 2. This CDR3 has 13 residues. The chain's CDR3 is CASSMTGEETQYF. The CDR3 DNA follows: TGTGCCAGCAGTATGACAGGGGAAGAGACCCAGTACTTC.

This clonotype was detected only a few times. V gene TRBV5-1 combines with J gene TRBJ2-5; D gene unclear. Germline V CDR1 and CDR2: SGHRS, YFSETQ. The CDR3 spans 13 residues. The V end lost 0 bases, the J end lost 4 bases, and 7 bases lay between the germline ends. The CDR3 reads CASSLESSETQYF. CDR3 sequence (DNA): TGCGCCAGCAGCTTGGAGAGTTCAGAGACCCAGTACTTC.

This clonotype showed up many times. The chain has TRBV5-1 and TRBJ2-3, with D tentatively TRBD1 (6 bases). Deletions cut 4 bases from V and 2 bases from J, with 20 bases between. The CDR3 consists of 17 residues. Germline V lookup: CDR1 SGHRS, CDR2 YFSETQ. The CDR3 DNA reads TGCGCCAGCAGCACGCAGTTCGCAGGGGTGGCCACAGATACGCAGTATTTT. Its protein product is CASSTQFAGVATDTQYF.

This clonotype was found a few times. This chain links TRBV7-9 with TRBJ2-1; 7 nucleotides agree with TRBD2. The CDR3 covers 17 residues. The V gene's germline CDR1 is SEHNR and CDR2 FQNEAQ (reference sequence). The V and J ends lost 1 base and 0 bases, in that order; junction bases with no gene match: 6. CDR3: CASSLGVGGSSYNEQFF. The CDR3 DNA is TGTGCCAGCAGCTTAGGGGTTGGCGGGAGCTCCTACAATGAGCAGTTCTTC.

Many counts were recorded for this clonotype. This chain joins TRBV4-1 and TRBJ2-1; D is ambiguous. The germline gives CDR1 MGHRA, CDR2 YSYEKL. The CDR3 is 15 amino acids. V gave up 7 bases and J gave up 4 bases, with 17 bases separating them. Here the CDR3 reads CASTLGGAGYNEQFF. Written as DNA, the CDR3 is TGCGCCAGCACCCTCGGCGGCGCAGGTTACAATGAGCAGTTCTTC.

This clonotype was recorded at least ten times. The chain carries TRBV28 and TRBJ2-1, with D maybe TRBD2 (6 bases). The length of the CDR3 is 16 residues. Germline-derived CDR1 and CDR2 are MDHEN and SYDVKM. The V and J ends lost 4 bases and 0 bases respectively, with 13 bases between them. The CDR3 sequence is CASSSLGLASYNEQFF. The CDR3 bases are TGTGCCAGCAGTTCCCTGGGACTTGCCTCCTACAATGAGCAGTTCTTC.

The rearrangement links TRBV2 to TRBJ2-5, with D maybe TRBD2 (5 bases). The CDR3 totals 12 residues. With 7 bases removed from V and 3 bases from J, the gap between germline ends came to 9 bases. In germline, CDR1 is SNHLY, CDR2 FYNNEI. CDR3 bases: TGTGCCAGCAAAGACGGGAAAGAGACCCAGTACTTC. Its translation is CASKDGKETQYF.

This clonotype occurred many times. V and J are TRBV5-1 and TRBJ2-2; 9 bases fit TRBD2. Trimming took 4 bases from V and 1 from J; bases not matched to a gene: 5. Germline lookup yields CDR1 SGHRS and CDR2 YFSETQ. The CDR3 has 16 residues. CDR3 in DNA: TGCGCCAGCAGCCAAGGACTAGCGCTGAACACCGGGGAGCTGTTTTTT. It translates to CASSQGLALNTGELFF.

This clonotype was observed at least ten times. This chain uses TRBV18 with TRBJ1-2, with 8 bases fitting TRBD1. CDR1 is KGHSH, CDR2 LQKENI, per germline. With 1 base clipped from V and 7 bases from J, the junction kept 11 bases outside the gene matches. The CDR3 consists of 16 residues. The CDR3 sequence is CASSPLGTDRGFGYTF. The CDR3 DNA follows: TGTGCCAGCTCACCACTTGGCACCGACAGGGGATTTGGCTACACCTTC.

This chain links TRBV7-2 with TRBJ1-4; 7 nucleotides line up with TRBD1. With V trimmed by 5 bases and J by 7 bases, 4 bases remained unmatched. Per germline, CDR1 SGHTA and CDR2 FQGNSA. CDR3 size: 13 residues. CDR3 sequence: CASSTRQGEKLFF. The CDR3 nucleotides read TGTGCCAGCAGCACAAGACAGGGTGAAAAACTGTTTTTT. Full variable domain (outside the CDR3, taken from reference TRBV7-2 and TRBJ1-4): GAGVSQSPSNKVTEKGKDVELRCDPISGHTALYWYRQSLGQGLEFLIYFQGNSAPDKSGLPSDRFSAERTGGSVSTLTIQRTQQEDSAVYLCASSTRQGEKLFFGSGTQLSVL.

This clonotype showed up just a few times. The chain combines TRBV20-1 with TRBJ2-5, with 9 bases that match TRBD2. Germline loops: CDR1 DFQATT, CDR2 SNEGSKA (reference sequence). This CDR3 is built from 17 residues. V gave up 4 bases and J gave up 2 bases; unmatched junction bases: 14. The CDR3 is CSATLRRLAAIQETQYF. In nucleotides, the CDR3 is TGCAGTGCTACACTCCGAAGACTAGCGGCAATTCAAGAGACCCAGTACTTC.

The V gene is TRBV6-1, the J gene TRBJ2-5; 7 bases match TRBD1. The CDR3 totals 15 residues. V shed 6 bases and J 4 bases; nucleotides not matched to a gene: 11. CDR1 and CDR2 (germline): MNHNS, SASEGT. Here the CDR3 reads CASSRDRERAETQYF. The CDR3 DNA reads TGTGCCAGCAGCCGCGACAGGGAAAGGGCAGAGACCCAGTACTTC.

In this sample, this clonotype turned up a few times. The V and J genes are TRBV7-8 and TRBJ1-1; D possibly corresponds to TRBD1 (5 bases). Germline CDR1 SGHVS, CDR2 FQNEAQ. This CDR3 is 16 amino acids long. Between the trimmed V and J ends, which lost 3 bases and 0 bases, there was a span of 14 bases. CDR3 sequence (DNA): TGTGCCAGCAGCTTTACAGACAGAACCTTGAACACTGAAGCTTTCTTT. Translated, it gives CASSFTDRTLNTEAFF.

There are many counts of this clonotype. The rearrangement joins TRBV16 to TRBJ2-2; 9 bases are shared with TRBD2. Looked up from germline, CDR1 is KGHSY and CDR2 is FQNENV. J gave up 3 bases and V 4 bases, and 3 bases lay outside the gene matches. The CDR3 is 15 residues long. In DNA form, the CDR3 reads TGTGCCAGCAGCCGCACTAGCGGGTACACCGGGGAGCTGTTTTTT. This encodes CASSRTSGYTGELFF.

This clonotype was seen a handful of times. The V gene is TRBV19, the J gene TRBJ2-7; maybe TRBD2 (6 bases). V dropped 7 bases and J dropped 6 bases, with 16 bases sitting between them. This CDR3 is built from 13 residues. CDR1 is LNHDA and CDR2 is SQIVND in the germline V gene (reference sequence). For the CDR3, the DNA is TGTGCCAGTACCCCGACCGGGAGAGCCGAGCAGTACTTC. The encoded protein is CASTPTGRAEQYF.

In this sample, this clonotype turned up a few times. The chain couples TRBV4-3 to TRBJ2-7; possibly TRBD2 for D (5 bases). V dropped 4 bases and J dropped 1 base, with 14 bases sitting between them. CDR3 size: 15 residues. Germline loops: CDR1 LGHNA, CDR2 YSLEER. CDR3 protein: CASSLGVDPSYEQYF. CDR3 nucleotides: TGCGCCAGCAGCCTCGGGGTGGACCCATCCTACGAGCAGTACTTC.

This clonotype has a count of ten or more. This chain joins TRBV3-1 and TRBJ2-7; maybe TRBD2 (5 bases). Looked up from germline, CDR1 is LGHDT and CDR2 is YNNKEL (reference sequence). The CDR3 sequence is 15 residues long. V gave up 2 bases and J gave up 2 bases, with 13 bases separating them. This CDR3 is CASSQSLDGAYEQYF. The CDR3 DNA follows: TGTGCCAGCAGCCAATCCCTGGACGGGGCCTACGAGCAGTACTTC.

This clonotype was counted a few times. At one of its ends the junction is not consistent with the germline gene, which may arise from a read error. CDR3 nucleotides: TGCTGTGCTAGAGATGAGGGACTAGCAGTGAACACCGGGGAGCTGTTTTTT. This codes for CCARDEGLAVNTGELFF. The J gene is TRBJ2-2, the V gene TRBV20-1; 9 nucleotides align to TRBD2. Germline assignment: CDR1 DFQATT and CDR2 SNEGSKA (reference sequence). The CDR3 runs 17 residues.

The table lists this clonotype with many counts. This sequence joins TRBV7-8 and TRBJ1-3; TRBD1 matches 7 bases. V was pared by 3 bases and J by 0 bases, with 17 bases of the junction left unmatched. The CDR3 extends over 20 amino acids. Germline V gene lookup returns CDR1 SGHVS and CDR2 FQNEAQ. This CDR3 reads CASSFEGGPGQTYSGNTIYF. As DNA, the CDR3 is TGTGCCAGCAGCTTCGAGGGGGGGCCGGGACAGACTTACTCTGGAAACACCATATATTTT.

The table lists this clonotype with many counts. The chain couples TRBV29-1 to TRBJ2-1; possible D gene TRBD1, 6 bases. The V gene lost 5 bases and the J gene lost 8 bases, with 25 bases spanning the gap. The length of the CDR3 is 16 residues. The germline V gene has CDR1 SQVTM and CDR2 ANQGSEA. The CDR3: CSVTTTNRVRYDEQFF. DNA of the CDR3: TGCAGCGTTACTACAACAAACAGGGTGAGGTACGATGAGCAGTTCTTC.

In its sample, this clonotype was seen a few times. In nucleotides, the CDR3 is TGTGCCAGCAGCTTAGCGGGGACTAGCGGGAGCTACGAGCAGTACTTC. Its translation: CASSLAGTSGSYEQYF. The gene calls are TRBV7-2 and TRBJ2-7; 14 bases align to TRBD2. Germline V CDR1 and CDR2: SGHTA, FQGNSA. V was clipped by 0 bases and J by 3 bases; unmatched bases: 1. The CDR3 totals 16 residues.

This clonotype was counted at least ten times. This chain connects TRBV6-6 to TRBJ1-2; D remains unclear. The CDR3 runs 13 residues. Germline assignment: CDR1 MNHNY and CDR2 SVGAGI (reference sequence). The ends were cut back, 2 bases at V and 4 bases at J, with 8 bases in the middle. CDR3 sequence reads: CASSYGSGYGYTF. The CDR3 DNA follows: TGTGCCAGCAGTTACGGGTCGGGCTATGGCTACACCTTC.

This clonotype has just a few counts. The chain is built from TRBV7-2 and TRBJ2-1; D is unclear. V lost 5 bases, J lost 3 bases, and 5 bases lay in between. Per the germline V gene, CDR1 is SGHTA and CDR2 is FQGNSA. The CDR3 totals 12 residues. The CDR3 DNA follows: TGTGCCAGCAGCCCAAACTACAATGAGCAGTTCTTC. Residues: CASSPNYNEQFF.

The chain has TRBV27 and TRBJ2-1, with 9 bases that match TRBD2. The trim removed 9 bases at V and 8 bases at J, leaving 14 bases unmatched. This CDR3 comprises 15 residues. Germline lookup yields CDR1 MNHEY and CDR2 SMNVEV (reference sequence). The CDR3: CASRESAGGLHEQFF. The CDR3 DNA is TGTGCCAGTAGGGAATCGGCGGGAGGGCTCCATGAGCAGTTCTTC.

This clonotype occurred many times. The chain employs TRBV12-3 or TRBV12-4 and TRBJ2-6; D unresolved. The CDR3 totals 15 residues. The germline V and J ends were trimmed by 6 bases and 4 bases, with 13 bases remaining between them. CDR3 coding DNA: TGTGCCAGCAGCCGGAGTTTATCCGGGGCCAACGTCCTGACTTTC. Protein product: CASSRSLSGANVLTF.

This clonotype was seen at least ten times. The chain recombines TRBV29-1 with TRBJ2-7; D gene ambiguous. Germline CDR1 reads SQVTM; CDR2 reads ANQGSEA. With 4 bases removed from V and 4 bases from J, the gap between germline ends came to 8 bases. The CDR3 covers 11 residues. The CDR3 DNA is TGCAGCGTTGTGACCGATTACGAGCAGTACTTC. Translating it yields CSVVTDYEQYF.

This clonotype was observed at least ten times. The genes are TRBV4-1 and TRBJ2-6; D might be TRBD1 or TRBD2, each matching 5 bases. Germline V gives CDR1 MGHRA, CDR2 YSYEKL. V was cut by 0 bases and J by 0 bases, with 9 bases left in between. This CDR3 contains 17 residues. CDR3 in amino acids: CASSQEWGSSGANVLTF. Here the CDR3 DNA reads TGCGCCAGCAGCCAAGAATGGGGGAGCTCTGGGGCCAACGTCCTGACTTTC.

This clonotype has at least ten counts. The J gene is TRBJ2-2, the V gene TRBV20-1, with TRBD2 matching over 7 bases. V trimming: 6 bases; J trimming: 6 bases; junction bases outside the gene matches: 10. The V gene's germline CDR1 is DFQATT and CDR2 SNEGSKA (reference sequence). The CDR3 is made up of 14 amino acids. This CDR3 is CSARTSSVAGELFF. The CDR3 DNA sequence: TGCAGTGCCAGGACTAGTTCAGTCGCCGGGGAGCTGTTTTTT.

This clonotype has ten or more counts. V gene TRBV29-1 combines with J gene TRBJ2-5; tentative D call: TRBD2 (7 bases). The germline V gene encodes CDR1 SQVTM and CDR2 ANQGSEA. This CDR3 spans 12 amino acids. Trimming stripped 7 bases from V and 0 bases from J, with 9 bases between. CDR3 sequence: CSGGGNQETQYF. CDR3 coding DNA: TGCAGCGGGGGGGGCAACCAAGAGACCCAGTACTTC.

This clonotype was observed a few times. The V and J genes are TRBV7-2 and TRBJ2-2; D is possibly TRBD2 (5 bases). V dropped 0 bases and J dropped 3 bases, with 8 bases sitting between them. The CDR3 covers 15 residues. Germline V lookup: CDR1 SGHTA, CDR2 FQGNSA. Here the CDR3 DNA reads TGTGCCAGCAGCTTAGCGGGAGTGTACACCGGGGAGCTGTTTTTT. It yields the protein CASSLAGVYTGELFF. The full variable domain, its missing parts supplied by reference TRBV7-2 and TRBJ2-2, is GAGVSQSPSNKVTEKGKDVELRCDPISGHTALYWYRQSLGQGLEFLIYFQGNSAPDKSGLPSDRFSAERTGGSVSTLTIQRTQQEDSAVYLCASSLAGVYTGELFFGEGSRLTVL.